The clone carrying this T cell receptor beta chain was observed a few times. Its target is unknown. The record originates from a study of graft-versus-host responses after intestinal transplantation. The ends lost 2 bases at V and 1 base at J; junction bases unmatched: 13. The germline gives CDR1 LNHNV, CDR2 YYDKDF (reference sequence). CDR3 size: 18 residues. Here immunoSEQ multiplex PCR was the method, and the copy in TCRdb shows in-frame clones only, minus some. In the table there are under 150,000 clones, 90% of which are singletons. This clonotype was obtained from a human donor who received an intestinal transplant. The J gene is TRBJ1-1, the V gene TRBV15, with 7 bases matching TRBD1. This specimen was unstimulated CD4+ T cells sorted from spleen or lymph node cells, taken before intestinal transplant. The CDR3 region has the DNA TGTGCCACCAGCAGATTGGGCGGGAGGGGGCTGAGGAACACTGAAGCTTTCTTT. Protein sequence: CATSRLGGRGLRNTEAFF.